One sample yielded the 23 T cell receptor beta chains listed below, sequenced in a study of T-cell memory formation after mild COVID-19. TCRdb itself ran the 5' RACE reads through MiXCR, one entry per CDR3 protein. The table has 260,000 or so distinct CDR3 sequences, approximately 15% seen once. The specimen sequenced was PBMCs or a T cell subset sorted from them (not recorded which). The receptors shown here come from a man aged 18 to 29 who had mild COVID-19 (a few samples of this study predate the infection). Cell type and time point are not known.

This clonotype appeared a few times. The DNA for the CDR3 is TGTGCCAGCAGTGAAGCGGGCGGATCCTACGAGCAGTACGTC. Its translation is CASSEAGGSYEQYV. The gene calls are TRBV6-1 and TRBJ2-7; D unclear. From germline, CDR1 is MNHNS and CDR2 SASEGT. There are 14 residues in the CDR3. V was trimmed by 0 bases and J by 1 base, leaving 7 bases between them.

This clonotype was detected many times. V is TRBV20-1 and J is TRBJ2-1, with D perhaps TRBD2 (5 bases). Germline CDR1 is DFQATT and CDR2 is SNEGSKA (reference sequence). The CDR3 sequence is 13 residues long. Trimming took 6 bases from V and 7 from J, leaving 16 bases between them. DNA of the CDR3: TGCAGTGCCCGCCGGCCCTCGGGAAATGAGCAGTTCTTC. This encodes CSARRPSGNEQFF.

This clonotype showed up just a few times. The chain joins TRBV6-5 to TRBJ2-7; D perhaps matches TRBD1 (6 bases). Deletions cut 6 bases from V and 1 base from J, with 13 bases between. CDR3 size: 14 residues. Germline lookup yields CDR1 MNHEY and CDR2 SVGAGI. This chain's CDR3 is CASSRSQGSYEQYV. For the CDR3, the DNA is TGTGCCAGCAGCCGATCACAGGGTTCCTACGAGCAGTACGTC.

This chain connects TRBV6-2 or TRBV6-3 to TRBJ2-7; D assignment may be TRBD1 or TRBD2 (5 bases each). The CDR3 consists of 14 residues. The germline V and J ends were trimmed by 2 bases and 2 bases, with 10 bases remaining between them. From germline, CDR1 is MNHEY and CDR2 SVGEGT. The CDR3: CASSYLRGPYEQYF. The CDR3 coding sequence is TGTGCCAGCAGTTACCTCCGGGGACCCTACGAGCAGTACTTC.

The chain uses TRBV20-1 and TRBJ2-1, with 9 bases aligning to TRBD1. The V gene end was trimmed by 5 bases and the J gene end by 8 bases; junction bases not matched to a gene: 7. Germline lookup yields CDR1 DFQATT and CDR2 SNEGSKA (reference sequence). The CDR3 contains 13 residues. The CDR3 sequence: CSAPGQGFDEQFF. The CDR3 bases are TGCAGTGCTCCGGGACAGGGTTTCGATGAGCAGTTCTTC.

This clonotype occurred a few times. V gene TRBV3-1 combines with J gene TRBJ2-2; D call uncertain. The CDR3 length is 16 residues. Germline CDR1 and CDR2: LGHDT and YNNKEL (reference sequence). V shed 2 bases and J shed 0 bases, with 10 bases lying between them. The CDR3 loop is CASSQIRTTNTGELFF. CDR3 sequence (DNA): TGTGCCAGCAGCCAAATCCGGACGACGAACACCGGGGAGCTGTTTTTT.

In the case of this clonotype: An end of the junction does not agree with germline; a read error may underlie this. The genes are TRBV29-1 and TRBJ2-2; the match to TRBD1 covers 7 bases. CDR1 and CDR2 (germline): SQVTM, ANQGSEA. The CDR3 runs 15 residues. CDR3 sequence: CSVLTGTANTGELFF. DNA for the CDR3: TGCAGCGTATTAACCGGGACAGCGAACACCGGGGAGCTATTTTTT.

This clonotype was seen a handful of times. The chain has TRBV4-1 and TRBJ2-3; 10 nucleotides agree with TRBD2. The junction had 9 bases not matched to a gene; V was cut back by 1 base and J by 2 bases. The CDR3 has 18 amino acids. Per germline, CDR1 MGHRA and CDR2 YSYEKL. CDR3 in DNA: TGCGCCAGCAGCCAAGTTGGGATTAGCGGGGGGCACACAGATACGCAGTATTTT. It is translated as CASSQVGISGGHTDTQYF.

This clonotype showed up many times. V gene TRBV29-1 combines with J gene TRBJ1-5, with a possible D match to TRBD1 (6 bases). Germline loops: CDR1 SQVTM, CDR2 ANQGSEA. The CDR3 sequence is 14 residues long. Trimming stripped 6 bases from V and 4 bases from J, with 16 bases between. The CDR3 nucleotides read TGCAGCGTAGCCGGAACAGGGAAGAATCAGCCCCAGCATTTT. Translation gives CSVAGTGKNQPQHF.

This clonotype was recorded many times. The chain carries TRBV4-2 and TRBJ2-3; 13 bases fit TRBD2. CDR1 is LGHNA, CDR2 YNFKEQ, per germline. This CDR3 has 15 residues. The ends lost 4 bases at V and 6 bases at J; junction bases unmatched: 4. CDR3 sequence reads: CASSRGLAGEDTQYF. The CDR3 bases are TGTGCCAGCAGCCGCGGACTAGCGGGGGAGGATACGCAGTATTTT.

V is TRBV7-9 and J is TRBJ1-1; unclear D gene. Trimming took 1 base from V and 1 from J, leaving 10 bases between them. The CDR3 runs to 15 residues. Germline assignment: CDR1 SEHNR and CDR2 FQNEAQ (reference sequence). The CDR3 DNA reads as TGTGCCAGCAGCTTAGGGTCAGCGCAGAACACTGAAGCTTTCTTT. Its translation is CASSLGSAQNTEAFF.

This clonotype was found once. The chain uses TRBV12-3 or TRBV12-4 and TRBJ1-5, with D uncertain. The CDR3 runs to 13 residues. V was trimmed by 6 bases and J by 4 bases, leaving 10 bases between them. The CDR3 DNA sequence: TGTGCCAGCAGGGGCCGTGGGAATCAGCCCCAGCATTTT. Translated: CASRGRGNQPQHF.

This clonotype was seen many times. The rearrangement joins TRBV5-1 to TRBJ2-6; D uncertain. This CDR3 has 15 residues. CDR1 is SGHRS and CDR2 is YFSETQ in the germline V gene. V was trimmed by 3 bases and J by 2 bases, leaving 9 bases between them. CDR3 coding DNA: TGCGCCAGCAGCTGGGCCGCAGCTGGGGCCAACGTCCTGACTTTC. The encoded protein is CASSWAAAGANVLTF.

As to this clonotype: An end of the junction differs from the germline gene, which may be a read error. The rearrangement uses TRBV29-1 and TRBJ2-3; 7 bases align to TRBD1. Germline V gene sequence: CDR1 SQVTM, CDR2 ANQGSEA. This CDR3 is built from 16 residues. CDR3 sequence: CSVGVLTGQRRDTQYF. The CDR3 DNA reads TGCAGCGTGGGCGTCCTGACGGGACAGCGTCGGGATACGCAGTACTTT.

This clonotype was observed a single time. The chain has TRBV12-3 or TRBV12-4 and TRBJ1-3, with TRBD1 as a possible D gene (5 bases). Trimming removed 1 base at V and 0 bases at J, with 7 bases between. The CDR3 runs to 15 residues. CDR3 region: CASSLEGSSGNTIYF. DNA of the CDR3: TGTGCCAGCAGTTTAGAGGGGAGCTCTGGAAACACCATATATTTT.

This clonotype appeared many times. This chain connects TRBV5-1 to TRBJ2-7; D is perhaps TRBD1 or TRBD2 (5 bases each). The CDR3 is 17 residues long. Per germline, CDR1 SGHRS and CDR2 YFSETQ. V was trimmed by 0 bases and J by 7 bases, leaving 23 bases between them. CDR3 coding DNA: TGCGCCAGCAGCTTGGGGCAGCTGGGGGACGTCGTTGGGGAGCAGTACGTC. Protein product: CASSLGQLGDVVGEQYV.

This clonotype turned up a few times. The rearrangement uses TRBV7-3 and TRBJ2-1, with D maybe TRBD1 (5 bases). From germline, CDR1 is SGHTA and CDR2 FQGTGA. CDR3 size: 16 residues. V was cut by 1 base and J by 0 bases, with 10 bases left in between. The CDR3 reads CASSLNQGISYNEQFF. The CDR3 nucleotides read TGTGCCAGCAGCTTAAATCAGGGCATCTCCTACAATGAGCAGTTCTTC.

The J gene is TRBJ1-5, the V gene TRBV28; no definite D call. The germline gives CDR1 MDHEN, CDR2 SYDVKM. This CDR3 comprises 14 residues. V was clipped by 7 bases and J by 3 bases, with 13 bases between them. The DNA of the CDR3 is TGTGCCAGCACCCGTTTGGGGTCCAATCAGCCCCAGCATTTT. Its protein is CASTRLGSNQPQHF.

There are a few counts of this clonotype. J is TRBJ1-2 and V is TRBV7-3, with 7 bases aligning to TRBD1. V lost 5 bases and J lost 8; bases outside the gene matches: 17. The V gene's germline CDR1 is SGHTA and CDR2 FQGTGA. The CDR3 has 16 amino acids. The CDR3 loop reads CASSQGGGPLFGGYTF. The CDR3 DNA is TGTGCCAGCAGCCAGGGGGGAGGGCCCCTCTTTGGAGGCTACACCTTC.

The chain has TRBV12-3 or TRBV12-4 and TRBJ1-2; TRBD1 aligns across 7 bases. The CDR3 runs 13 residues. Losses at the gene ends were 6 bases for V and 4 bases for J; bases not matched to a gene: 5. The CDR3 bases are TGTGCCAGCAGCAAGGGGGCGGGCTATGGCTACACCTTC. As protein: CASSKGAGYGYTF.

This clonotype has a count of ten or more. The V gene is TRBV27, the J gene TRBJ1-6; TRBD1 matches at 7 bases. V was clipped by 5 bases and J by 6 bases; unmatched bases: 10. Per the germline V gene, CDR1 is MNHEY and CDR2 is SMNVEV (reference sequence). This CDR3 contains 16 residues. The CDR3 region is CASSLGRDRSNSPLHF. In DNA form, the CDR3 reads TGTGCCAGCAGTCTGGGGAGGGACAGAAGTAATTCACCCCTCCACTTT.

J is TRBJ1-4 and V is TRBV7-9; D is undetermined. CDR1 and CDR2 (germline): SEHNR, FQNEAQ (reference sequence). CDR3 length equals 16 residues. Deletions cut 1 base from V and 11 bases from J, with 20 bases between. The CDR3 DNA follows: TGTGCCAGCAGCTTAGATATTCGACGGGCTCCGTGGAAACTGTTTTTT. Its protein product is CASSLDIRRAPWKLFF.

The chain links TRBV7-3 to TRBJ1-2; TRBD1 aligns across 8 bases. Germline-derived CDR1 and CDR2 are SGHTA and FQGTGA. V trimming: 2 bases; J trimming: 5 bases; junction bases outside the gene matches: 7. The CDR3 is 15 residues long. The DNA for the CDR3 is TGTGCCAGCAGCTTATCACGGACAGGGACTTATGGCTACACCTTC. Encoded protein: CASSLSRTGTYGYTF.